This T cell receptor (beta chain) emerged from a study of cytomegalovirus exposure and HLA in healthy donors. The PCR had 60 Vbeta and 13 Jbeta primers. Original processing notes: About 83 million unique TCR beta chains, 9 million to 11 million shared, were counted in a later analysis. Only in-frame clones appear in the TCRdb table, and some are missing; sequencing was by immunoSEQ multiplex PCR. V and J calls and clone size come straight from that table; D and trimming were deduced from the DNA. There are around 51,000 clones in the sample, with under 2.5% held by the top ten. The CDR3 extends over 15 amino acids. Trimming stripped 2 bases from V and 4 bases from J, with 11 bases between. The germline CDR1 and CDR2 sequences are MNHEY and SVGAGI. For this clone: Its antigen is not identified.

Study findings and constraints: Across donors, sequencing depth was assumed by presence/absence analyses to be roughly uniform.

This receptor was identified in a woman aged 40 to 49 in good health and CMV-seronegative. The chain couples TRBV6-5 to TRBJ2-2; no clear D gene. Source material: PBMCs. The CDR3 DNA is TGTGCCAGCAGTTACGTACGAAGTAGCACCGGGGAGCTGTTTTTT. Amino acids: CASSYVRSSTGELFF.